Following are 10 T cell receptor beta chains from one sample sequenced in a study of blood T cell repertoires in COVID-19 (dated by TCRdb to between 2020 and 2021). The library was produced with the immunoSEQ multiplex PCR assay. The source is immuneACCESS, and TCRdb retained only in-frame sequences with V and J called. Part of the clones is not carried over; for the studies checked, unresolved V genes explain less than half of this, and the remainder is unexplained. The sample table records 97,000 or so clones; about nine tenths of these occur just once. 5.1% of the sample comes from the top ten. Material for sequencing was peripheral blood. The source of these receptors is a middle-aged man with acute or convalescent COVID-19.

The chain has TRBV27 and TRBJ2-1; 8 bases agree with TRBD2. The CDR3 spans 13 residues. Losses at the gene ends were 3 bases for V and 7 bases for J; bases not matched to a gene: 2. CDR1 is MNHEY, CDR2 SMNVEV, per germline (reference sequence). The CDR3 DNA follows: TGTGCCAGCAGTTTCCCGGGGGGGAATGAGCAGTTCTTC. Translating it yields CASSFPGGNEQFF.

The V and J genes are TRBV5-6 and TRBJ1-6; 11 positions agree with TRBD1. With 4 bases clipped from V and 7 bases from J, the junction kept 7 bases outside the gene matches. From germline, CDR1 is SGHDT and CDR2 YYEEEE. The CDR3 is made up of 16 amino acids. Here the CDR3 reads CASSRLGQGANSPLHF. The CDR3 DNA reads as TGTGCCAGCAGCCGACTTGGACAGGGGGCCAATTCACCCCTCCACTTT.

The rearrangement links TRBV6-6 to TRBJ1-5, with a possible D match to TRBD1 (5 bases). Germline CDR1 reads MNHNY; CDR2 reads SVGAGI (reference sequence). Trimming removed 7 bases from V and 3 bases from J, with 13 bases in between. CDR3 length: 14 residues. The DNA for the CDR3 is TGTGCCAGCACCCGGGGGGGGTACAATCAGCCCCAGCATTTT. Residues: CASTRGGYNQPQHF.

The J gene is TRBJ2-7, the V gene TRBV19; 7 positions agree with TRBD2. After removal of 5 bases from V and 4 bases from J, the junction contained 17 bases not matched to a gene. CDR3 length: 17 residues. Germline V gene sequence: CDR1 LNHDA, CDR2 SQIVND (reference sequence). The CDR3 sequence: CASSPLTGAGKRYEQYF. The DNA of the CDR3 is TGTGCCAGTAGTCCGCTGACTGGAGCGGGAAAGCGTTACGAGCAGTACTTC.

The J gene is TRBJ1-2, the V gene TRBV7-2; D gene uncertain. Looked up from germline, CDR1 is SGHTA and CDR2 is FQGNSA. This CDR3 spans 14 amino acids. V lost 8 bases and J lost 5, with 18 bases in between. In nucleotides, the CDR3 is TGTGCCAGCCTTCGAGTGGCAGGTGTTTATGGCTACACCTTC. This codes for CASLRVAGVYGYTF. Based on the CDR3 plus reference TRBV7-2 and TRBJ1-2, the full variable domain is GAGVSQSPSNKVTEKGKDVELRCDPISGHTALYWYRQSLGQGLEFLIYFQGNSAPDKSGLPSDRFSAERTGGSVSTLTIQRTQQEDSAVYLCASLRVAGVYGYTFGSGTRLTVV.

The chain is built from TRBV29-1 and TRBJ1-1; the match to TRBD1 covers 8 bases. The trim removed 6 bases at V and 8 bases at J, leaving 8 bases unmatched. This CDR3 comprises 12 residues. The germline gives CDR1 SQVTM, CDR2 ANQGSEA. CDR3 coding DNA: TGCAGCGTATACAGGGGGAGTATCGAAGCTTTCTTT. Translating gives CSVYRGSIEAFF.

This sequence joins TRBV10-3 and TRBJ2-2; 8 positions agree with TRBD2. This CDR3 has 15 amino acids. The V segment lost 2 bases and the J segment 3 bases; nucleotides outside the gene matches: 2. Germline CDR1 reads ENHRY; CDR2 reads SYGVKD. This chain's CDR3 is CAISERGGDTGELFF. CDR3 bases: TGTGCCATCAGTGAGCGGGGGGGGGACACCGGGGAGCTGTTTTTT.

The chain joins TRBV5-5 to TRBJ2-7; 10 nucleotides match TRBD1. The V and J ends lost 4 bases and 7 bases, in that order; junction bases with no gene match: 14. Germline CDR1 reads SGHKS; CDR2 reads YYEKEE (reference sequence). This CDR3 has 16 amino acids. The CDR3 is CASSHAPGTGVGEQYF. In DNA, the CDR3 is TGTGCCAGCAGCCACGCCCCCGGGACAGGGGTGGGGGAGCAGTACTTC.

V usage is TRBV20-1 and J usage is TRBJ2-5; D is undetermined. CDR3 size: 11 residues. Trimming pared 4 bases from V and 0 bases from J, leaving 3 bases between. CDR1 and CDR2 from the germline V gene are DFQATT and SNEGSKA (reference sequence). CDR3 nucleotides: TGCAGTGCTAAGCACCAAGAGACCCAGTACTTC. This encodes CSAKHQETQYF.

This clone appeared a single time. The chain is built from TRBV29-1 and TRBJ2-7; possible D gene TRBD1, 5 bases. The CDR3 runs to 14 residues. The ends were cut back, 0 bases at V and 0 bases at J, with 9 bases in the middle. Germline CDR1 and CDR2: SQVTM and ANQGSEA. The CDR3 loop reads CSVEDRQTSYEQYF. The CDR3 DNA sequence: TGCAGCGTTGAAGATCGACAGACCTCCTACGAGCAGTACTTC.